One sample yielded the 26 T cell receptor beta chains listed below, sequenced in a study of OX40 agonist ivuxolimab in advanced cancers. The method was immunoSEQ multiplex PCR; TCRdb's version includes in-frame clones alone and lacks a portion of them. This table has roughly 68,000 clones, more than 65% appearing once. The input for sequencing was CD4+ or CD8+ T cells sorted from blood, taken in a trial of the OX40 agonist ivuxolimab. The origin of the receptors is an adult with an advanced solid tumor such as melanoma, head and neck, liver or kidney cancer.

This chain uses TRBV28 with TRBJ1-3, with D possibly matching TRBD1 (5 bases). Trimming removed 4 bases from V and 0 bases from J, with 10 bases in between. From germline, CDR1 is MDHEN and CDR2 SYDVKM. The CDR3 totals 15 residues. This CDR3 reads CASSSSRVSGNTIYF. Written as DNA, the CDR3 is TGTGCCAGCAGTTCGTCCAGGGTCTCTGGAAACACCATATATTTT.

This chain links TRBV7-8 with TRBJ1-5; perhaps TRBD1 as D (6 bases). The CDR3 has 18 residues. Looked up from germline, CDR1 is SGHVS and CDR2 is FQNEAQ. Trimming left V 2 bases short and J 0 bases short, with 17 bases between. The CDR3 region is CASSLTGHRSFSNQPQHF. In DNA form, the CDR3 reads TGTGCCAGCAGCTTAACGGGACACCGTTCTTTTAGCAATCAGCCCCAGCATTTT.

The chain joins TRBV18 to TRBJ1-5; 7 bases match TRBD1. Germline V gene data show CDR1 as KGHSH and CDR2 as LQKENI. The J segment lost 4 bases and the V segment lost 6 bases, leaving 6 bases of the junction unmatched. The CDR3 extends over 14 amino acids. The CDR3 spells CASSQGTENQPQHF. CDR3 DNA sequence: TGTGCCAGCTCCCAGGGGACAGAGAATCAGCCCCAGCATTTT.

This clone has only one observation. The V and J genes are TRBV11-2 and TRBJ2-7; possibly TRBD2 for D (6 bases). This CDR3 is 15 amino acids long. Per germline, CDR1 SGHAT and CDR2 FQNNGV. Deletions cut 3 bases from V and 3 bases from J, with 15 bases between. CDR3 residues: CASSLRLEFGYEQYF. For the CDR3, the DNA is TGTGCCAGCAGCTTGCGACTAGAATTTGGCTACGAGCAGTACTTC. Full variable domain (rest looked up from reference TRBV11-2 and TRBJ2-7): EAGVAQSPRYKIIEKRQSVAFWCNPISGHATLYWYQQILGQGPKLLIQFQNNGVVDDSQLPKDRFSAERLKGVDSTLKIQPAKLEDSAVYLCASSLRLEFGYEQYFGPGTRLTVT.

The chain carries TRBV27 and TRBJ1-4; TRBD1 matches at 8 bases. The CDR3 sequence is 15 residues long. In germline, CDR1 is MNHEY, CDR2 SMNVEV (reference sequence). V trimming: 4 bases; J trimming: 9 bases; junction bases outside the gene matches: 10. CDR3 protein: CASSSSTGVRQKLFF. DNA of the CDR3: TGTGCCAGCAGTTCCTCGACAGGGGTGAGGCAAAAACTGTTTTTT.

The DNA for the CDR3 is TGTGCCAGCACCCCGGGACTAGCGGGAGACAATGAGCAGTTCTTC. As protein: CASTPGLAGDNEQFF. The chain uses TRBV6-5 and TRBJ2-1; 14 bases are a match to TRBD2. The CDR3 length is 15 residues. Germline V lookup: CDR1 MNHEY, CDR2 SVGAGI. V shed 7 bases and J 5 bases; nucleotides not matched to a gene: 4.

This chain joins TRBV19 and TRBJ2-1, with D tentatively TRBD1 (5 bases). The V gene lost 1 base and the J gene lost 9 bases, with 10 bases spanning the gap. This CDR3 region has 13 residues. Germline assignment: CDR1 LNHDA and CDR2 SQIVND (reference sequence). The CDR3: CASSIGGWIEQFF. In DNA, the CDR3 is TGTGCCAGTAGTATAGGGGGCTGGATTGAGCAGTTCTTC.

This chain's CDR3 is CASSASPPSRNEQFF. Written as DNA, the CDR3 is TGCGCCAGCAGCGCTTCCCCCCCCTCCCGCAATGAGCAGTTCTTC. The rearrangement joins TRBV4-3 to TRBJ2-1; D uncertain. V was cut by 5 bases and J by 6 bases, with 17 bases left in between. The V gene's germline CDR1 is LGHNA and CDR2 YSLEER. The CDR3 is 15 amino acids.

This chain uses TRBV6-1 with TRBJ1-5; D is unclear. The CDR3 is 12 residues long. Germline assignment: CDR1 MNHNS and CDR2 SASEGT. V gave up 2 bases and J gave up 6 bases, with 5 bases separating them. This CDR3 reads CASSERAQPQHF. DNA for the CDR3: TGTGCCAGCAGTGAAAGGGCTCAGCCCCAGCATTTT.

The chain joins TRBV5-6 to TRBJ2-6; 10 bases are a match to TRBD1. The trim removed 5 bases at V and 1 base at J, leaving 3 bases unmatched. The CDR3 runs 16 residues. Germline assignment: CDR1 SGHDT and CDR2 YYEEEE. The CDR3 loop reads CASRGTGESGANVLTF. CDR3 sequence (DNA): TGTGCCAGCAGGGGGACAGGGGAGTCTGGGGCCAACGTCCTGACTTTC.

The V call is TRBV7-2, the J call TRBJ2-7; no reliable D call. Germline V gives CDR1 SGHTA, CDR2 FQGNSA. There are 12 residues in the CDR3. V was cut by 4 bases and J by 6 bases, with 10 bases left in between. The CDR3 protein is CASSSPFAEQYF. The CDR3 region has the DNA TGTGCCAGCAGCTCCCCCTTCGCCGAGCAGTACTTC.

The chain couples TRBV28 to TRBJ2-6; 8 bases align to TRBD1. V trimming: 5 bases; J trimming: 3 bases; junction bases outside the gene matches: 9. The CDR3 contains 17 residues. Per the germline V gene, CDR1 is MDHEN and CDR2 is SYDVKM. CDR3 DNA: TGTGCCAGCAGTACCCGGACAGGGAAAAGTGGGGCCAACGTCCTGACTTTC. It translates to CASSTRTGKSGANVLTF.

CDR3 DNA: TGTGCCAGCAGCTTAGGGGGGGACGGCCAAGAGACCCAGTACTTC. Translation gives CASSLGGDGQETQYF. V is TRBV11-3 and J is TRBJ2-5; TRBD2 might be the D (6 bases). V shed 1 base and J shed 1 base, with 10 bases lying between them. CDR1 SGHNT and CDR2 YENEEA come from the germline V gene. The CDR3 has 15 residues.

The chain links TRBV6-1 to TRBJ1-2, with a possible D match to TRBD1 (5 bases). There are 15 residues in the CDR3. Germline CDR1 MNHNS, CDR2 SASEGT. The germline V and J ends were trimmed by 4 bases and 4 bases, with 16 bases remaining between them. The CDR3 DNA sequence: TGTGCCAGCAGTGTTCAGCCCCAGGGACTCTATGGCTACACCTTC. It codes for CASSVQPQGLYGYTF.

V is TRBV7-9 and J is TRBJ2-7, with 8 bases that match TRBD1. Germline V gene sequence: CDR1 SEHNR, CDR2 FQNEAQ (reference sequence). The CDR3 covers 13 residues. The V gene end was trimmed by 3 bases and the J gene end by 7 bases; junction bases not matched to a gene: 5. The CDR3 DNA reads TGTGCCAGCAGCTTCCAGGGGGCCAGGGAGCAGTACTTC. Protein sequence: CASSFQGAREQYF.

The J gene is TRBJ2-7, the V gene TRBV7-2; D is unclear. Germline-derived CDR1 and CDR2 are SGHTA and FQGNSA. CDR3 size: 13 residues. Between the trimmed V and J ends, which lost 1 base and 3 bases, there was a span of 7 bases. The CDR3 nucleotides read TGTGCCAGCAGCTTAGGTCTAGGCTACGAGCAGTACTTC. This gives the protein CASSLGLGYEQYF.

The V and J genes are TRBV10-2 and TRBJ2-1; D remains ambiguous. In germline, CDR1 is WSHSY, CDR2 SAAADI. The CDR3 sequence is 15 residues long. Trimming removed 7 bases from V and 6 bases from J, with 19 bases in between. CDR3 sequence: CASMESSTPSNEQFF. The DNA for the CDR3 is TGCGCCAGCATGGAGTCCTCGACTCCGTCCAATGAGCAGTTCTTC.

The sample holds a few counts of this clone. This chain links TRBV18 with TRBJ2-7, with D tentatively TRBD2 (5 bases). The CDR3 is 15 amino acids. CDR1 is KGHSH, CDR2 LQKENI, per germline. The V end was cut by 4 bases, the J end by 0 bases, with 13 bases between. This CDR3 reads CASSQRDAVSYEQYF. The CDR3 coding sequence is TGTGCCAGCTCACAGAGGGATGCCGTCTCCTACGAGCAGTACTTC.

V and J are TRBV7-2 and TRBJ1-2; the D gene is possibly TRBD1 (5 bases). This CDR3 region has 13 residues. The germline V gene has CDR1 SGHTA and CDR2 FQGNSA. V dropped 4 bases and J dropped 8 bases, with 14 bases sitting between them. The CDR3 sequence is CASSYMRGEGYTF. The CDR3 region has the DNA TGTGCCAGCAGCTACATGCGGGGGGAGGGCTACACCTTC.

Only a few counts were recorded for this clone. The V call is TRBV27, the J call TRBJ2-2; D is uncertain. From germline, CDR1 is MNHEY and CDR2 SMNVEV (reference sequence). Trimming pared 5 bases from V and 1 base from J, leaving 8 bases between. The CDR3 extends over 14 amino acids. CDR3 region: CASSDNWNTGELFF. CDR3 DNA sequence: TGTGCCAGCAGTGATAACTGGAACACCGGGGAGCTGTTTTTT.

This chain links TRBV18 with TRBJ1-2; a possible D gene is TRBD1 (6 bases). Trimming cost V 3 bases and J 4 bases, with 15 bases left between them. Germline-derived CDR1 and CDR2 are KGHSH and LQKENI. The CDR3 is 15 amino acids. CDR3 region: CASSPPDSRFYGYTF. CDR3 nucleotides: TGTGCCAGCTCACCGCCGGACAGTCGGTTCTATGGCTACACCTTC. The full variable domain, with the rest looked up from reference TRBV18 and TRBJ1-2, is NAGVMQNPRHLVRRRGQEARLRCSPMKGHSHVYWYRQLPEEGLKFMVYLQKENIIDESGMPKERFSAEFPKEGPSILRIQQVVRGDSAAYFCASSPPDSRFYGYTFGSGTRLTVV.

The V gene is TRBV28, the J gene TRBJ1-1; D unclear. CDR3 size: 14 residues. Germline values: CDR1 MDHEN, CDR2 SYDVKM. V lost 7 bases and J 3 bases, leaving 15 bases between the germline ends. In DNA, the CDR3 is TGTGCCAGCACATCCACTCCCGGGGACACTGAAGCTTTCTTT. Its protein is CASTSTPGDTEAFF.

The CDR3 spells CASSLDRQETQYF. The CDR3, as DNA: TGTGCCAGCAGCCTTGACAGACAAGAGACCCAGTACTTC. This chain joins TRBV21-1 and TRBJ2-5; the tabulated D call, TRBD1, remains unverified against the DNA. TRBV21-1 is a pseudogene. This CDR3 has 13 amino acids.

The chain uses TRBV7-9 and TRBJ1-2, with D perhaps matching TRBD1 (5 bases). V dropped 0 bases and J dropped 8 bases, with 13 bases sitting between them. The V gene's germline CDR1 is SEHNR and CDR2 FQNEAQ (reference sequence). The CDR3 loop spans 14 amino acids. In nucleotides, the CDR3 is TGTGCCAGCAGCTTAGCGCCAGGGCACCCCGGCTACACCTTC. Translated: CASSLAPGHPGYTF. Combining the CDR3 with reference TRBV7-9 and TRBJ1-2 gives the whole variable domain DTGVSQNPRHKITKRGQNVTFRCDPISEHNRLYWYRQTLGQGPEFLTYFQNEAQLEKSRLLSDRFSAERPKGSFSTLEIQRTEQGDSAMYLCASSLAPGHPGYTFGSGTRLTVV.

By share, this clone counts as medium-sized. V is TRBV7-9 and J is TRBJ2-2; a possible D gene is TRBD2 (5 bases). The germline CDR1 and CDR2 sequences are SEHNR and FQNEAQ (reference sequence). This CDR3 has 16 residues. V dropped 6 bases and J dropped 1 base, with 15 bases sitting between them. CDR3 loop: CASREPGVRNTGELFF. CDR3 coding DNA: TGTGCCAGCAGAGAGCCCGGGGTACGGAACACCGGGGAGCTGTTTTTT. Using reference TRBV7-9 and TRBJ2-2 for the parts outside the CDR3, the full variable domain is DTGVSQNPRHKITKRGQNVTFRCDPISEHNRLYWYRQTLGQGPEFLTYFQNEAQLEKSRLLSDRFSAERPKGSFSTLEIQRTEQGDSAMYLCASREPGVRNTGELFFGEGSRLTVL.

V is TRBV15 and J is TRBJ2-3; TRBD1 might be the D (5 bases). Trimming removed 5 bases from V and 0 bases from J, with 9 bases in between. In germline, CDR1 is LNHNV, CDR2 YYDKDF (reference sequence). The CDR3 runs 14 residues. As DNA, the CDR3 is TGTGCCACCAGCGGACATCGAAGCACAGATACGCAGTATTTT. This sequence encodes CATSGHRSTDTQYF. Combining the CDR3 with reference TRBV15 and TRBJ2-3 gives the whole variable domain DAMVIQNPRYQVTQFGKPVTLSCSQTLNHNVMYWYQQKSSQAPKLLFHYYDKDFNNEADTPDNFQSRRPNTSFCFLDIRSPGLGDTAMYLCATSGHRSTDTQYFGPGTRLTVL.